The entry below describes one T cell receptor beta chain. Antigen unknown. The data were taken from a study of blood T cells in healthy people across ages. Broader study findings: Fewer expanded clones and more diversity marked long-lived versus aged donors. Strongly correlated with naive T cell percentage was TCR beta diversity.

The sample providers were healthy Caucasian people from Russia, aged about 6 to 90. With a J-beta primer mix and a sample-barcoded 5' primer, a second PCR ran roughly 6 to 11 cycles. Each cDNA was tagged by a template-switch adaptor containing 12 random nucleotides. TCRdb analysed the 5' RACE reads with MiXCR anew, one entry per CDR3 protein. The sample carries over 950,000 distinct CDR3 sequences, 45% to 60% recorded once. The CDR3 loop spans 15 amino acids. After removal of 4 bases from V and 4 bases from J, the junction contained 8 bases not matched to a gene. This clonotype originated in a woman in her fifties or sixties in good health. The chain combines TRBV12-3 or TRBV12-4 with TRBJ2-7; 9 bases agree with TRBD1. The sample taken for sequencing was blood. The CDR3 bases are TGTGCCAGCAGTTCGCGACAGGGGGTATTTTACGAGCAGTACTTC. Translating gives CASSSRQGVFYEQYF.